This T cell receptor (beta chain) was documented in a study of cytomegalovirus exposure and HLA in healthy donors. General study results and limits: With high specificity and sensitivity, the classifier reportedly diagnosed cytomegalovirus status.

Some clones are missing from TCRdb's copy, which holds only in-frame ones; the method was immunoSEQ multiplex PCR. The sample carries 120,000 or so clones, around nine tenths recorded once. The donors were members of the validation cohort comprising over 100 subjects, separate from the roughly 670-subject first cohort. Notes on this clone: Its antigen is unknown.

This TCR was recovered from a man aged 25 to 45 in good health and CMV-seronegative. The sequenced material came from PBMCs.

The CDR3 DNA reads as TGTGCCAGCGGAGGGGCGCCATATGGCTACACCTTC. It codes for CASGGAPYGYTF. The rearrangement joins TRBV27 to TRBJ1-2; D is perhaps TRBD1 (5 bases). This CDR3 region has 12 residues. Germline loops: CDR1 MNHEY, CDR2 SMNVEV (reference sequence). V was cut by 8 bases and J by 5 bases, with 12 bases left in between.